This T cell receptor beta chain was sequenced in a study of blood T cell repertoires in COVID-19. Across the whole study: Acute and convalescent COVID-19 specimens originated in the United States, Italy and Spain. From T cells, B-cell-depleted T cells, or PBMCs came the material, which was cDNA or gDNA.

Cohorts were determined from participant-reported clinical history. Two negative PCRs, clearance, or symptom resolution had been documented for recovered Cohort 3 donors. The CDR3 extends over 17 amino acids. After removal of 4 bases from V and 4 bases from J, the junction contained 13 bases not matched to a gene. CDR1 SGHKS and CDR2 YYEKEE come from the germline V gene (reference sequence). Data came from immunoSEQ multiplex PCR; TCRdb stores just in-frame clones and leaves some out. Of around 150,000 clones in the sample, roughly 80% are singletons; the top ten hold less than 7%. This chain connects TRBV5-5 to TRBJ2-2; 7 bases match TRBD1. The receptor was isolated from a woman in her thirties or forties who had recovered from COVID-19. Sequencing input: PBMCs or T cells enriched from blood (not recorded which). The CDR3 is CASSPPVRQGPTGELFF. The CDR3 DNA is TGTGCCAGCAGCCCGCCCGTCAGACAGGGTCCCACCGGGGAGCTGTTTTTT.